This T cell receptor (beta chain) was retrieved from a study of blood T cell repertoires in COVID-19. CDR3 length: 15 residues. Per the germline V gene, CDR1 is MGHRA and CDR2 is YSYEKL. V was pared by 2 bases and J by 7 bases, with 15 bases between. While infection was still active, Seattle patients were enrolled and then followed longitudinally. This table comes from immunoSEQ multiplex PCR, and its TCRdb copy is limited to in-frame clones, with some not included. The table records some 300,000 clones, 85% to 90% of them present only once. The origin of this receptor is a woman in her fifties or sixties with COVID-19, enrolled during active disease. Sequences were obtained from peripheral blood. The chain combines TRBV4-1 with TRBJ2-1, with D perhaps TRBD2 (5 bases). The CDR3 protein is CASSQPLEGVNEQFF. CDR3 DNA sequence: TGCGCCAGCAGCCAACCTCTAGAGGGCGTGAATGAGCAGTTCTTC.